This record looks at one TCR beta chain sequence and its context. The target antigen is unknown. An end of the junction does not agree with germline; a read error may underlie this. This CDR3 contains 14 residues. Germline values: CDR1 MNHEY, CDR2 SVGEGT. This sample stems from a study of regulatory T cells in long-lasting Graves disease. On the study more broadly: Over-5-year antithyroid drug use with positive TSH receptor antibodies defined persistent Graves' disease in the study.

The sample's time point: persistent/refractory GD, antithyroid drugs over 5 years with positive TRAb. Isolated PBMC RNA provided the starting material for the TCR library. Patients all came to the study from an endocrinology department in Xi'an, China. Findings and limits, study-wide: Patients with persistent Graves' had lower TCR diversity than newly diagnosed patients.

Construction of the TCR beta libraries employed iRepertoire HTBI primers in conjunction with Arm-PCR of CDR3 regions. TCRdb ran MiXCR on the multiplex PCR reads and lists one entry per CDR3 protein. The data hold 600,000 to 800,000 distinct CDR3 sequences, with 25% to 30% observed a single time. The clonotype was recovered from a female donor with Graves disease. This specimen was peripheral blood mononuclear cells (PBMCs), taken when the disease was refractory, from a patient treated with antithyroid drugs. This chain uses TRBV6-2 or TRBV6-3 with TRBJ1-1; 9 nucleotides agree with TRBD1. The CDR3 sequence is CAISEGQGSSEAFF. The CDR3 DNA reads TGTGCCATCAGTGAGGGACAGGGTAGTTCTGAAGCTTTCTTT.